This T cell receptor beta chain was sequenced during a study of TIL therapy for anti-PD-1-resistant metastatic lung cancer. Overall study: Most patients had lung adenocarcinoma; a handful of tumors were EGFR-mutant, two ALK-rearranged; half smoked currently or formerly.

This was the immunoSEQ v3 assay. Using immunoSEQ multiplex PCR, the repertoire was profiled, and TCRdb retains in-frame clones only, with some absent. The sample lists roughly 6,800 clones, roughly 74% occurring once. Comment on this clone: What it recognizes is unknown.

Described time point: pre-treatment sample, taken before nivolumab and TIL therapy. Tumor tissue came from excised metastases, mostly pleural nodules or supraclavicular lymph nodes. Regarding the study as a whole: Many TIL product clones were absent from baseline tumor, suggesting clonal contraction.

Trimming removed 4 bases at V and 2 bases at J, with 7 bases between. Germline V gene data show CDR1 as SGHRS and CDR2 as YFSETQ. The length of the CDR3 is 13 residues. This clonotype originated in a person aged 25-80 years with non-small cell lung cancer. This chain joins TRBV5-1 and TRBJ1-5; D is unresolved. This specimen consisted of tumor tissue, obtained at baseline. CDR3 amino acids: CASSREGNQPQHF. Written as DNA, the CDR3 is TGCGCCAGCAGCAGGGAAGGCAATCAGCCCCAGCATTTT. Variable domain in full (rest from reference TRBV5-1 and TRBJ1-5): KAGVTQTPRYLIKTRGQQVTLSCSPISGHRSVSWYQQTPGQGLQFLFEYFSETQRNKGNFPGRFSGRQFSNSRSEMNVSTLELGDSALYLCASSREGNQPQHFGDGTRLSIL.